The 4 T cell receptor beta chains reported below all come from one sample, sequenced in a study of regulatory T cells in long-lasting Graves disease. Construction of the TCR beta libraries employed iRepertoire HTBI primers in conjunction with Arm-PCR of CDR3 regions. TCRdb independently ran MiXCR on the multiplex PCR reads; one entry per CDR3 protein. This sample carries hundreds of thousands of distinct CDR3 sequences, about 16% of them seen once, and the ten largest clones take 20% to 25%. Time point in this sample: newly diagnosed GD, antithyroid drugs for less than 3 months. PBMC-extracted RNA yielded the TCR library. These data also formed part of another study, on T cells in Graves' hyperthyroidism and ophthalmopathy.

The sequences come from peripheral blood mononuclear cells (PBMCs), collected at new diagnosis, from a patient treated with antithyroid drugs. The source of these receptors is a woman aged 35-65 years with Graves disease.

This clonotype was counted ten times or more. The chain combines TRBV7-9 with TRBJ1-1; D is perhaps TRBD1 (6 bases). The CDR3 has 16 amino acids. Trimming cost V 5 bases and J 6 bases, with 22 bases left between them. CDR1 is SEHNR and CDR2 is FQNEAQ in the germline V gene (reference sequence). CDR3 bases: TGTGCCAGCAGCGGCTGGGGGGCGGCGGAGGGCCCTGAAGCTTTCTTT. Translation: CASSGWGAAEGPEAFF.

The CDR3 sequence is CASGDFSGGGDTQYF. CDR3 sequence (DNA): TGCGCCAGCGGCGATTTTAGCGGGGGTGGAGATACGCAGTATTTT. The chain couples TRBV5-1 to TRBJ2-3; 9 bases match TRBD2. The V gene end was trimmed by 7 bases and the J gene end by 5 bases; junction bases not matched to a gene: 11. The CDR3 runs 15 residues. From germline, CDR1 is SGHRS and CDR2 YFSETQ.

This clonotype was seen repeatedly, ten times or more. The chain carries TRBV18 and TRBJ1-1; D may be TRBD1 (5 bases). There are 14 residues in the CDR3. Trimming took off 6 bases at V and 3 bases at J, with 14 bases between the two ends. Germline V lookup: CDR1 KGHSH, CDR2 LQKENI. The CDR3 reads CASSWGLGDTEAFF. CDR3 DNA: TGTGCCAGCTCTTGGGGCCTAGGGGACACTGAAGCTTTCTTT.

This clonotype has only a few counts. The V gene is TRBV6-1, the J gene TRBJ2-1; D is unresolved. The V and J ends lost 7 bases and 8 bases respectively, with 9 bases between them. The CDR3 has 11 residues. The germline gives CDR1 MNHNS, CDR2 SASEGT. DNA for the CDR3: TGTGCCAGCACGATGATCGATGAGCAGTTCTTC. Its protein is CASTMIDEQFF.